Included here is one TCR beta chain sequence, with context. Its antigen is not identified. A read error is possible here, since a much larger clone lies one base away. Unsorted whole blood yielded blood RNA, and germline DNA was extracted as well. The sample originates from a study of tumor-infiltrating lymphocytes in primary liver carcinoma. Study-wide results and limits: Compared with blood, tumor repertoires held significantly more in their top 250 clones.

From roughly 0.45 ug total RNA, TCR beta cDNA was generated with a primer in the constant region. Three nested multiplex PCR rounds of slightly modified ARM-PCR generated TCR beta libraries. The first two PCR rounds used TRBV1-TRBV30 forward primers with a C-beta reverse primer, nine to eleven cycles each. In TCRdb, the multiplex PCR reads were re-called with MiXCR into one record per CDR3 protein. This repertoire shows fewer than 400,000 distinct CDR3 sequences, approximately 54% found once; its top ten account for approximately 17%. The germline CDR1 and CDR2 sequences are MGHRA and YSYEKL. V lost 4 bases to trimming and J lost 3 bases, with 15 bases between them. CDR3 length equals 15 residues.

Sequences were obtained from peripheral blood. This clonotype originated in a woman in her twenties or thirties with primary liver carcinoma and hepatitis B virus infection. The chain carries TRBV4-1 and TRBJ1-1; D perhaps matches TRBD1 (5 bases). The CDR3 spells CASSPPGGMDTEAFF. CDR3 in DNA: TGCGCCAGCAGCCCCCCCGGGGGGATGGACACTGAAGCTTTCTTT.